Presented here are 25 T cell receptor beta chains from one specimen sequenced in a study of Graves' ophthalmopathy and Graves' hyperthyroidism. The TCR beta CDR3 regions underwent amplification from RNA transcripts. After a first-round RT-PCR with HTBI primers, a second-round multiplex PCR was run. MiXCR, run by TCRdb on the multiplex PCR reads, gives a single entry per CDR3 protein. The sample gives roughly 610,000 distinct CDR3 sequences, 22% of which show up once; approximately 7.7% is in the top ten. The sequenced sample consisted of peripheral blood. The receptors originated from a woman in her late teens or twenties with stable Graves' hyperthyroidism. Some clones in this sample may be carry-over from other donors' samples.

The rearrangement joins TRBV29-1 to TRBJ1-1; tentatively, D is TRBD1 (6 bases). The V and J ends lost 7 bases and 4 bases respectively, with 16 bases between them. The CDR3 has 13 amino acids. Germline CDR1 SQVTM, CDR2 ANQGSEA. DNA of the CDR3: TGCAGCGCCCAAACAGGGTGGGTCACTGAAGCTTTCTTT. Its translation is CSAQTGWVTEAFF. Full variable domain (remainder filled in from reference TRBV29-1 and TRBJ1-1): SAVISQKPSRDICQRGTSLTIQCQVDSQVTMMFWYRQQPGQSLTLIATANQGSEATYESGFVIDKFPISRPNLTFSTLTVSNMSPEDSSIYLCSAQTGWVTEAFFGQGTRLTVV.

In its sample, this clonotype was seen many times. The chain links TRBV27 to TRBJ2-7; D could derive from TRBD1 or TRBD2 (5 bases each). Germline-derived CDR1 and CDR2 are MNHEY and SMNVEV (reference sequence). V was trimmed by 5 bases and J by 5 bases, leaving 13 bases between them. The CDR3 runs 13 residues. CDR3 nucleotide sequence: TGTGCCAGCAGTCCAGGGACCGGGCACGAGCAGTACTTC. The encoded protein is CASSPGTGHEQYF.

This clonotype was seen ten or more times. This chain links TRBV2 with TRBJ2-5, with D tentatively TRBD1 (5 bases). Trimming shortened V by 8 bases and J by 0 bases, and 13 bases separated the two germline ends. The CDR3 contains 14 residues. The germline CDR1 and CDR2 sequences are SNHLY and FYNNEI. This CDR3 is CASRTGEYQETQYF. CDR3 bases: TGTGCCAGCCGCACAGGAGAGTACCAAGAGACCCAGTACTTC.

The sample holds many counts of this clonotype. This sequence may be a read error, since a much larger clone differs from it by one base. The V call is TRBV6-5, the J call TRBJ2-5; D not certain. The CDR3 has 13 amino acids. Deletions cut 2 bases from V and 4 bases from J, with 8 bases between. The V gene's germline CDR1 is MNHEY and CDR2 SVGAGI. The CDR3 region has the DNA TGTGCCAGCAGTTACCCTTGGGGAGAGACCCAGTACTTC. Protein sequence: CASSYPWGETQYF.

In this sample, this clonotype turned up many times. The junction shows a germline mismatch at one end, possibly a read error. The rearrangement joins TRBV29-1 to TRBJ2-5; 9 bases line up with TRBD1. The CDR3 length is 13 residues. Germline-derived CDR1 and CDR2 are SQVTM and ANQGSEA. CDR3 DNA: TGCAGCGTTTGGACAGGGGAGGTAGAGGCCCAGTACTTC. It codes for CSVWTGEVEAQYF.

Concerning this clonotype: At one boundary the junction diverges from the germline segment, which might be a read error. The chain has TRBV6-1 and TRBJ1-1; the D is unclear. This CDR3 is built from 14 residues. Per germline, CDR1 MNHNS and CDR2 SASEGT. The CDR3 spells CASIEDQSNTEAFF. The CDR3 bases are TGTGCCAGCATTGAAGATCAATCGAACACTGAAGCTTTCTTT.

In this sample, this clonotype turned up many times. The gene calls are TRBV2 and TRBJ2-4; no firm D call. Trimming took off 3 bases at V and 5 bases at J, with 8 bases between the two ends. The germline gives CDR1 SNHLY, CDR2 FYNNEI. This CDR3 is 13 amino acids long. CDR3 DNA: TGTGCCAGCAGTGAGCTAGGTGAAAACATTCAGTACTTC. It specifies CASSELGENIQYF. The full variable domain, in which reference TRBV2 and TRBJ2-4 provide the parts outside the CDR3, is EPEVTQTPSHQVTQMGQEVILRCVPISNHLYFYWYRQILGQKVEFLVSFYNNEISEKSEIFDDQFSVERPDGSNFTLKIRSTKLEDSAMYFCASSELGENIQYFGAGTRLSVL.

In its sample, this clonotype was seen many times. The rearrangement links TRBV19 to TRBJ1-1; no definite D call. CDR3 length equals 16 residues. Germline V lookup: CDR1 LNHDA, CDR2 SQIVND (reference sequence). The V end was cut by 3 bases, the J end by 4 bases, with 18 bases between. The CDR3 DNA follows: TGTGCCAGTAGTATGCTAACACGGTGGGGTATCACTGAAGCTTTCTTT. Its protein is CASSMLTRWGITEAFF.

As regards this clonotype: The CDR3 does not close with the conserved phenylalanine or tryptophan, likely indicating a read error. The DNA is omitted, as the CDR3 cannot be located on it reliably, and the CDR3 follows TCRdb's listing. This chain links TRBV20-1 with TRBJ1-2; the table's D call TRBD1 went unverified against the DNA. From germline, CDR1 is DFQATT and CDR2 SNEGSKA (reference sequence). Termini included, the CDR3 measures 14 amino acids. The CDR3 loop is CSGDRGWEGYGYTV.

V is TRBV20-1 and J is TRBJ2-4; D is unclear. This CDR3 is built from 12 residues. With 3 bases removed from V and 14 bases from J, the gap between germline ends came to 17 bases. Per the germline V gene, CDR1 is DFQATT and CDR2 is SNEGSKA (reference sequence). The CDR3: CSARDDLGIKYF. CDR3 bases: TGCAGTGCTAGGGACGACTTGGGAATTAAGTACTTC.

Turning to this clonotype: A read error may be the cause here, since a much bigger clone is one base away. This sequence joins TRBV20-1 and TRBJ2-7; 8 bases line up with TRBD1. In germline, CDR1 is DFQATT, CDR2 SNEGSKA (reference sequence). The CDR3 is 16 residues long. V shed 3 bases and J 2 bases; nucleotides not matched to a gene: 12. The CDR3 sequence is CSASPLDRDEPYEQYF. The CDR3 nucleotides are TGCAGTGCTAGTCCCCTGGACAGGGACGAGCCCTACGAGCAGTACTTC.

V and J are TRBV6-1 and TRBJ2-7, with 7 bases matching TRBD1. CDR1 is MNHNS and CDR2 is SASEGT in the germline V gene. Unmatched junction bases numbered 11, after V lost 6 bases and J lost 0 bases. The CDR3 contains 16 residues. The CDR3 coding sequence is TGTGCCAGCAGGACCACTTCGACAGGGAGCTCCTACGAGCAGTACTTC. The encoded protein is CASRTTSTGSSYEQYF.

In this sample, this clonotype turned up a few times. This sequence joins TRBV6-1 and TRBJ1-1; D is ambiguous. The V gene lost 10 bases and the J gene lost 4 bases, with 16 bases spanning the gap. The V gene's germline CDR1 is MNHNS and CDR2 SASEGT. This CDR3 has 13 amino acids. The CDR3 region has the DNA TGTGCCATCCTGGTATCAAGGGCCACTGAAGCTTTCTTT. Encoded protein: CAILVSRATEAFF.

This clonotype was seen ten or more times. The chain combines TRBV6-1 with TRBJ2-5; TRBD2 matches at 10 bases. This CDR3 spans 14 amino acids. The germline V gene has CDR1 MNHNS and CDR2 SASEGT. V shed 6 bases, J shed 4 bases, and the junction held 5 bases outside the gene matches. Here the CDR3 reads CASRPGLARETQYF. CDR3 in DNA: TGTGCCAGCAGACCGGGACTAGCGAGAGAGACCCAGTACTTC.

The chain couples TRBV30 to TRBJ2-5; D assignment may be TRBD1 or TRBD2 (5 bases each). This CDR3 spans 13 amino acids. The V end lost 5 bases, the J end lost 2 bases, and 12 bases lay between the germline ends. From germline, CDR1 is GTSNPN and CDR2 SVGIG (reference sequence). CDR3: CAWQEGLQETQYF. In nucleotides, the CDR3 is TGTGCCTGGCAAGAGGGGTTACAAGAGACCCAGTACTTC. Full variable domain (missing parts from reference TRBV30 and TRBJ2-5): SQTIHQWPATLVQPVGSPLSLECTVEGTSNPNLYWYRQAAGRGLQLLFYSVGIGQISSEVPQNLSASRPQDRQFILSSKKLLLSDSGFYLCAWQEGLQETQYFGPGTRLLVL.

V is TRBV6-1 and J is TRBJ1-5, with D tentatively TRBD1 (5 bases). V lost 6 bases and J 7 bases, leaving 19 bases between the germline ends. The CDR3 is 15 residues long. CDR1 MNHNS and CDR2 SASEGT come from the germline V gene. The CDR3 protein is CASSDSWDVGQPQHF. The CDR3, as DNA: TGTGCCAGCAGCGATAGTTGGGACGTCGGCCAGCCCCAGCATTTT.

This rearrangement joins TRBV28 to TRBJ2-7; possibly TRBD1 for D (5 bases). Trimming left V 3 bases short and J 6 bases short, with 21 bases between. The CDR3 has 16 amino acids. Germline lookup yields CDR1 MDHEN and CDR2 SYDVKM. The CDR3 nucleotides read TGTGCCAGCAGTTTTCATACATTGACAGTAAATGCCGAGCAGTACTTC. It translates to CASSFHTLTVNAEQYF.

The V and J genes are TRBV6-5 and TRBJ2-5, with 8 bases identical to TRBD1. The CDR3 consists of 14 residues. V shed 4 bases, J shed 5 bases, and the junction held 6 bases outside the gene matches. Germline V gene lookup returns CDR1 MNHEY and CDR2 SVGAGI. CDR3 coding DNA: TGTGCCAGCAGTTCCGTGACAGGGGCCGAGACCCAGTACTTC. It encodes CASSSVTGAETQYF.

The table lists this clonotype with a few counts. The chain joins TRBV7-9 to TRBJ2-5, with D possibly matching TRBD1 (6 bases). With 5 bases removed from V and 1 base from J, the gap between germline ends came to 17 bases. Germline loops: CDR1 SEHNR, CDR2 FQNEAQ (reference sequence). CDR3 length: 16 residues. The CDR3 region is CASSEERGQLQETQYF. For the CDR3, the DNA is TGTGCCAGCAGCGAGGAGAGAGGACAGCTCCAAGAGACCCAGTACTTC.

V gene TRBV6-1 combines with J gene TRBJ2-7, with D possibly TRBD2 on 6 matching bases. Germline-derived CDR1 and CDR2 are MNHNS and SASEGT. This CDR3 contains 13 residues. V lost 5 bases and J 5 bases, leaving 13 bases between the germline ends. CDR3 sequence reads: CASSRGFGNEQYF. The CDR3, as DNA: TGTGCCAGCAGTCGGGGGTTCGGGAACGAGCAGTACTTC.

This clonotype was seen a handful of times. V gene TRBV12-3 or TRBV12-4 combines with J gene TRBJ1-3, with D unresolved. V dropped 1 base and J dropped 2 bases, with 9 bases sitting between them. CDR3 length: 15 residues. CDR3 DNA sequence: TGTGCCAGCAGTTTAGGGGAGTTCGCTGGAAACACCATATATTTT. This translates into CASSLGEFAGNTIYF.

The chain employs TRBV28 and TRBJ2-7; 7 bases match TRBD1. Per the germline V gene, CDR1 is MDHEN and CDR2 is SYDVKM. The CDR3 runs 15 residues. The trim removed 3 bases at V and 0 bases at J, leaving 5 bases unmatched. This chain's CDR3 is CASSFRGQVSYEQYF. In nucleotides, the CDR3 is TGTGCCAGCAGTTTTCGAGGACAGGTCTCCTACGAGCAGTACTTC. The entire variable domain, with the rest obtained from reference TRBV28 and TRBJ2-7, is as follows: DVKVTQSSRYLVKRTGEKVFLECVQDMDHENMFWYRQDPGLGLRLIYFSYDVKMKEKGDIPEGYSVSREKKERFSLILESASTNQTSMYLCASSFRGQVSYEQYFGPGTRLTVT.

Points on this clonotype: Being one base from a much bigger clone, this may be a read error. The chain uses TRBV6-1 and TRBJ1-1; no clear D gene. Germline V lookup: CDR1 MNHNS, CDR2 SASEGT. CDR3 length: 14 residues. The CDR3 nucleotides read TGTGCCAGCAGTCCCCGGTTAAAGAACACTGATGCTTTCTTT. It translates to CASSPRLKNTDAFF.

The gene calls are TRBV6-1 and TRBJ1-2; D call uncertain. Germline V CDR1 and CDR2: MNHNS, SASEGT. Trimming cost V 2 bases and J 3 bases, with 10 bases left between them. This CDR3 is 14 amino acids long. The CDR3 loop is CASSEHSGYYGYTF. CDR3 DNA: TGTGCCAGCAGTGAACATAGCGGATACTATGGCTACACCTTC.

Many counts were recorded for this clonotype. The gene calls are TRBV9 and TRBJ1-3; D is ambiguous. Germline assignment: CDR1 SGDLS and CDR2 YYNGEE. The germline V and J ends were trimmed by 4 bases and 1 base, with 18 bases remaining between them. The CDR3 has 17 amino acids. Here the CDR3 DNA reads TGTGCCAGCAGCCCAACTGGCAGGATGGCTTCTGGAAACACCATATATTTT. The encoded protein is CASSPTGRMASGNTIYF.